Detailed here is one TCR beta chain. The CDR3 extends over 14 amino acids. From germline, CDR1 is MNHEY and CDR2 SMNVEV (reference sequence). Trimming removed 2 bases from V and 9 bases from J, with 11 bases in between. The data originate from a study of cytomegalovirus exposure and HLA in healthy donors. It was with 60 Vbeta and 13 Jbeta primers that the PCR ran. Sequenced by immunoSEQ multiplex PCR; TCRdb stores in-frame clones only, minus some. Of 60,000 or so clones in the sample, 60% to 80% are singletons; the top ten hold less than 3%. Sample: PBMCs. This TCR was sampled from a female donor in good health and CMV-seronegative. V usage is TRBV27 and J usage is TRBJ1-6; no reliable D call. This CDR3 reads CASSLKGGGSPLHF. The DNA for the CDR3 is TGTGCCAGCAGTTTAAAGGGAGGAGGTTCACCCCTCCACTTT.